The next 14 T cell receptor beta chains were all read from a single sample in a study of beta chain features in type 1 diabetes. What was sequenced were expressed TCRB transcripts, since all of the isolated RNA had been reverse transcribed. Produced via immunoSEQ multiplex PCR; TCRdb's table is partial and in-frame only. This sample has more than 60,000 clones, with about 55% found just once. Sequenced input: Tregs from blood. These receptors came from a woman aged 18-29 years in good health.

V gene TRBV9 combines with J gene TRBJ1-2; possibly TRBD1 for D (6 bases). This CDR3 region has 15 residues. Trimming stripped 4 bases from V and 3 bases from J, with 16 bases between. In germline, CDR1 is SGDLS, CDR2 YYNGEE. CDR3 nucleotide sequence: TGTGCCAGCAGCCGAACCACAGGGAATTACTATGGCTACACCTTC. This gives the protein CASSRTTGNYYGYTF.

In regard to this clone: At one end, the junction sequence differs from germline, possibly due to a read error. The chain has TRBV5-1 and TRBJ2-5; weak D call: TRBD1 (5 bases). Germline loops: CDR1 SGHRS, CDR2 YFSETQ. The CDR3 is made up of 13 amino acids. CDR3 in DNA: TGCGCCAGCAGCTTGGGACAGCAAGAGGCCCAGTACTTC. As protein: CASSLGQQEAQYF.

This chain joins TRBV27 and TRBJ1-6; D is uncertain. Germline CDR1 reads MNHEY; CDR2 reads SMNVEV (reference sequence). Trimming left V 3 bases short and J 7 bases short, with 4 bases between. The CDR3 contains 12 residues. In DNA form, the CDR3 reads TGTGCCAGCAGTTTTCGGAATTCACCCCTCCACTTT. Translating it yields CASSFRNSPLHF.

The rearrangement joins TRBV19 to TRBJ2-3; D possibly corresponds to TRBD1 (5 bases). The germline V gene encodes CDR1 LNHDA and CDR2 SQIVND (reference sequence). The CDR3 covers 15 residues. V was shortened by 4 bases and J by 7 bases, with 18 bases between the two germline ends. CDR3 sequence reads: CASSSAADTLYTQYF. Here the CDR3 DNA reads TGTGCCAGTAGTAGTGCGGCGGACACTCTTTATACGCAGTATTTT.

This chain links TRBV6-6 with TRBJ2-7, with a tentative D call TRBD1 (6 bases). The CDR3 has 14 residues. The V gene's germline CDR1 is MNHNY and CDR2 SVGAGI (reference sequence). V lost 5 bases and J 0 bases, leaving 11 bases between the germline ends. Written as DNA, the CDR3 is TGTGCCAGCAGTACCCGGGACAACTCCTACGAGCAGTACTTC. As protein: CASSTRDNSYEQYF.

This sequence joins TRBV5-4 and TRBJ2-6; unclear D gene. Germline V gives CDR1 SGHNT, CDR2 YYREEE (reference sequence). V shed 5 bases and J shed 4 bases, with 7 bases lying between them. The length of the CDR3 is 13 residues. DNA for the CDR3: TGTGCCAGCAGGGTGGCCGGGGCCAACGTCCTGACTTTC. Its protein product is CASRVAGANVLTF.

In this sample, this clone turned up once. The rearrangement joins TRBV9 to TRBJ2-1, with TRBD2 matching over 9 bases. This CDR3 is 17 amino acids long. V lost 2 bases, J lost 4 bases, and 10 bases stayed unmatched. Germline lookup yields CDR1 SGDLS and CDR2 YYNGEE. CDR3 protein: CASSVTLALAGYNEQFF. The CDR3 DNA reads TGTGCCAGCAGCGTGACCCTAGCTCTAGCGGGGTACAATGAGCAGTTCTTC.

This sequence joins TRBV9 and TRBJ2-7, with D hard to call. The CDR3 has 14 residues. Trimming took off 0 bases at V and 3 bases at J, with 10 bases between the two ends. Germline V gene sequence: CDR1 SGDLS, CDR2 YYNGEE. The chain's CDR3 is CASSVGGTGYEQYF. The CDR3 coding sequence is TGTGCCAGCAGCGTAGGAGGCACCGGCTACGAGCAGTACTTC.

The chain has TRBV4-2 and TRBJ2-3; D is unclear. With 0 bases removed from V and 7 bases from J, the gap between germline ends came to 11 bases. The CDR3 is made up of 14 amino acids. The germline CDR1 and CDR2 sequences are LGHNA and YNFKEQ. In DNA form, the CDR3 reads TGTGCCAGCAGCCAAGATCGGAGCACTTATACGCAGTATTTT. Residues: CASSQDRSTYTQYF.

The chain employs TRBV27 and TRBJ2-1; D gene unclear. The CDR3 spans 14 residues. V was trimmed by 6 bases and J by 1 base, leaving 10 bases between them. Germline V gene lookup returns CDR1 MNHEY and CDR2 SMNVEV (reference sequence). This CDR3 reads CASRTVLSYNEQFF. CDR3 bases: TGTGCCAGCAGAACAGTACTTTCCTACAATGAGCAGTTCTTC.

The sample holds a few counts of this clone. The chain recombines TRBV30 with TRBJ1-6, with no clear D. Germline V lookup: CDR1 GTSNPN, CDR2 SVGIG (reference sequence). Trimming took 4 bases from V and 5 from J, leaving 15 bases between them. The CDR3 has 15 residues. The CDR3 sequence is CAWTTKGRDNSPLHF. CDR3 sequence (DNA): TGTGCCTGGACAACCAAAGGGAGGGATAATTCACCCCTCCACTTT.

The rearrangement links TRBV10-3 to TRBJ2-2; D ambiguous. Trimming shortened V by 3 bases and J by 4 bases, and 12 bases separated the two germline ends. This CDR3 has 15 amino acids. The V gene's germline CDR1 is ENHRY and CDR2 SYGVKD. The CDR3 spells CAISDGNFGTGELFF. The CDR3 coding sequence is TGTGCCATCAGTGACGGTAACTTCGGCACCGGGGAGCTGTTTTTT.

The J gene is TRBJ1-2, the V gene TRBV29-1; unclear D gene. V was cut by 6 bases and J by 3 bases, with 11 bases left in between. The CDR3 has 12 amino acids. Germline CDR1 and CDR2: SQVTM and ANQGSEA. CDR3 sequence reads: CSVLEGYYGYTF. The CDR3 DNA sequence: TGCAGCGTCCTAGAGGGTTACTATGGCTACACCTTC.

The gene calls are TRBV6-1 and TRBJ2-4; tentative D call: TRBD2 (6 bases). Germline V gives CDR1 MNHNS, CDR2 SASEGT. V was cut by 4 bases and J by 8 bases, with 15 bases left in between. This CDR3 is built from 14 residues. The CDR3 sequence: CASSAQEGSDIQYF. The CDR3 nucleotides read TGTGCCAGCAGTGCCCAGGAGGGGTCGGACATTCAGTACTTC.